This T cell receptor (beta chain) appears in the sequencing data of a study of cytomegalovirus exposure and HLA in healthy donors. The germline V gene encodes CDR1 MGHRA and CDR2 YSYEKL. This CDR3 contains 13 residues. Trimming took 4 bases from V and 6 from J, leaving 10 bases between them. The study ran its PCR with 60 Vbeta and 13 Jbeta primers. The protocol was immunoSEQ multiplex PCR, while the TCRdb copy is restricted to in-frame clones and leaves out a portion. This table has around 190,000 clones, roughly 87% appearing once. The receptor was isolated from a boy aged 2-15 years in good health and CMV-seronegative. The sequencing input was PBMCs. This chain connects TRBV4-1 to TRBJ1-5, with no clear D. The CDR3 is CASSPISGQPQHF. In DNA, the CDR3 is TGCGCCAGCAGCCCTATATCGGGTCAGCCCCAGCATTTT.